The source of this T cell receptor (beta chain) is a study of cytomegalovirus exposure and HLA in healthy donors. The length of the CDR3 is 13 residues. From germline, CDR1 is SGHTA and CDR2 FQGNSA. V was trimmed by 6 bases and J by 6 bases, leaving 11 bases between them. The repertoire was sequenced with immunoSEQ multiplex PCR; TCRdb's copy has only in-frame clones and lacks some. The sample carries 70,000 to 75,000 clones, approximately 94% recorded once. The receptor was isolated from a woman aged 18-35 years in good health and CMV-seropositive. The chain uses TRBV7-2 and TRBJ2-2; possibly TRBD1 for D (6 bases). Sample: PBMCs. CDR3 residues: CASRNTGSGELFF. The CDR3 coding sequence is TGTGCCAGCAGAAATACAGGGTCCGGGGAGCTGTTTTTT.